The clone carrying this T cell receptor beta chain occurred many times. Relying on iRepertoire HTBI primers and Arm-PCR of CDR3 regions, the team built TCR beta libraries. Via MiXCR, TCRdb re-called the multiplex PCR reads, giving one row per CDR3 protein. Of roughly 440,000 distinct CDR3 sequences in the sample, roughly 15% were seen once. Trimming removed 3 bases at V and 2 bases at J, with 5 bases between. The CDR3 extends over 12 amino acids. In germline, CDR1 is SNHLY, CDR2 FYNNEI. The record originates from a study of regulatory T cells in long-lasting Graves disease. Time point in this sample: newly diagnosed GD, antithyroid drugs for less than 3 months. PBMC RNA was the source of the TCR library. The same sample was also used in a study of T cells in Graves' hyperthyroidism and ophthalmopathy.

The origin of this receptor is a woman aged 18-35 years with Graves disease. V is TRBV2 and J is TRBJ2-7; D remains ambiguous. This material consisted of peripheral blood mononuclear cells (PBMCs), taken at new diagnosis, from a patient treated with antithyroid drugs. CDR3 coding DNA: TGTGCCAGCAGTGACAATGCCTACGAGCAGTACTTC. This sequence encodes CASSDNAYEQYF.